This T cell receptor (beta chain) was profiled in a study of blood T cell repertoires in COVID-19. There are 17 residues in the CDR3. Profiling relied on immunoSEQ multiplex PCR, and the TCRdb table lists in-frame clones only, not all of them. In the table there are under 200,000 clones, over 70% of which are singletons. This clone turned up a few times. This receptor was identified in a woman aged 55-69 years who had recovered from COVID-19. This rearrangement joins TRBV21-1 to TRBJ1-3; TRBD1, the table's D call, lacks a check against the DNA. TRBV21-1 is a known pseudogene. The sample consisted of PBMCs or T cells enriched from blood (not recorded which). The CDR3 sequence is CASSKDRQGANGNTIYF. The CDR3 coding sequence is TGTGCCAGCAGCAAAGATCGGCAGGGTGCGAATGGAAACACCATATATTTT.